These 9 T cell receptor beta chains were all obtained from the same sample, sequenced in a study of cytomegalovirus exposure and HLA in healthy donors. This PCR relied on a set of 60 Vbeta primers and 13 Jbeta primers. Assay used: immunoSEQ multiplex PCR; TCRdb lists only in-frame clones, some missing. The data hold 130,000 to 150,000 clones, with about four fifths observed a single time. Sequenced material: PBMCs. Source of these receptors: a woman aged 40 to 49 in good health and CMV-seropositive.

The rearrangement uses TRBV7-8 and TRBJ2-1; weak D call: TRBD1 (6 bases). CDR3 length equals 15 residues. V was clipped by 5 bases and J by 8 bases, with 19 bases between them. Germline V gives CDR1 SGHVS, CDR2 FQNEAQ. Here the CDR3 reads CASSPTVGRGHEQFF. The CDR3 region has the DNA TGTGCCAGCAGCCCGACTGTGGGCAGGGGTCATGAGCAGTTCTTC. Combining the CDR3 with reference TRBV7-8 and TRBJ2-1 gives the whole variable domain GAGVSQSPRYKVAKRGQDVALRCDPISGHVSLFWYQQALGQGPEFLTYFQNEAQLDKSGLPSDRFFAERPEGSVSTLKIQRTQQEDSAVYLCASSPTVGRGHEQFFGPGTRLTVL.

In DNA form, the CDR3 reads TGCGCCAGCAGCCAAGAACTAGCGGGAGGGTCCTACGAGCAGTACTTC. Translation gives CASSQELAGGSYEQYF. The chain uses TRBV4-1 and TRBJ2-7; the match to TRBD2 covers 13 bases. Losses at the gene ends were 0 bases for V and 1 base for J; bases not matched to a gene: 0. The CDR3 is made up of 16 amino acids. Germline CDR1 and CDR2: MGHRA and YSYEKL.

J is TRBJ2-1 and V is TRBV4-1; 9 bases are shared with TRBD2. In germline, CDR1 is MGHRA, CDR2 YSYEKL. V was clipped by 5 bases and J by 0 bases; unmatched bases: 11. CDR3 length: 18 amino acids. Here the CDR3 reads CASSSSGGPLSSYNEQFF. The DNA for the CDR3 is TGCGCCAGCAGCAGTAGCGGGGGCCCTCTTAGCTCCTACAATGAGCAGTTCTTC.

This chain links TRBV9 with TRBJ2-3; D not resolved. CDR1 is SGDLS and CDR2 is YYNGEE in the germline V gene. V lost 2 bases and J lost 2, with 9 bases in between. CDR3 size: 14 residues. The chain's CDR3 is CASSVWQDTDTQYF. CDR3 DNA sequence: TGTGCCAGCAGCGTTTGGCAGGACACAGATACGCAGTATTTT.

In this sample, this clone turned up a few times. This chain links TRBV6-1 with TRBJ2-7, with D maybe TRBD2 (6 bases). Germline lookup yields CDR1 MNHNS and CDR2 SASEGT. The CDR3 covers 14 residues. V lost 7 bases to trimming and J lost 7 bases, with 20 bases between them. CDR3 bases: TGTGCCAGCACCCCGACAGTGTCCCGGGGGGAGCAGTACTTC. Translated, it gives CASTPTVSRGEQYF.

The chain links TRBV4-3 to TRBJ1-1, with TRBD1 matching over 7 bases. This CDR3 has 17 amino acids. The junction had 8 bases not matched to a gene; V was cut back by 1 base and J by 0 bases. Germline V CDR1 and CDR2: LGHNA, YSLEER. The CDR3 spells CASSQVLGQPMNTEAFF. The CDR3 DNA reads TGCGCCAGCAGCCAAGTTCTGGGACAGCCCATGAACACTGAAGCTTTCTTT.

The chain combines TRBV28 with TRBJ2-7; 10 bases line up with TRBD1. The trim removed 8 bases at V and 1 base at J, leaving 8 bases unmatched. Germline assignment: CDR1 MDHEN and CDR2 SYDVKM. The CDR3 contains 15 residues. The CDR3 region has the DNA TGTGCCAGCCTCCCCCGGGACAGGGGTTCCTACGAGCAGTACTTC. It encodes CASLPRDRGSYEQYF.

Worth noting for this clone: Other nucleotide sequences in the sample specify the same CDR3. This chain connects TRBV7-2 to TRBJ2-5; D is perhaps TRBD1 (5 bases). V dropped 6 bases and J dropped 5 bases, with 7 bases sitting between them. This CDR3 is 11 amino acids long. The V gene's germline CDR1 is SGHTA and CDR2 FQGNSA. The CDR3 region is CASSPGETQYF. The CDR3 nucleotides are TGTGCCAGCAGTCCAGGGGAGACCCAGTACTTC.

The gene calls are TRBV27 and TRBJ2-7; 9 bases line up with TRBD2. The J segment lost 5 bases and the V segment lost 8 bases, leaving 4 bases of the junction unmatched. The CDR3 has 12 amino acids. CDR1 is MNHEY and CDR2 is SMNVEV in the germline V gene (reference sequence). The chain's CDR3 is CASGTSLNEQYF. In nucleotides, the CDR3 is TGTGCCAGCGGGACTAGCCTCAACGAGCAGTACTTC.